Following are 27 T cell receptor beta chains from one sample sequenced in a study of spatial heterogeneity in lung cancer. Specified time point: sample taken at primary tumor resection. Whole RNA, isolated from tumor, nontumor lung or frozen PBMC, was sequenced without prior sorting. MiXCR, run by TCRdb on the 5' RACE reads, gives a single entry per CDR3 protein. The data show 8,500 to 14,000 distinct CDR3 sequences, with less than 5% seen just once and under 9% held by the top ten. The sample in question was normal lung tissue next to the tumor, obtained at surgery. The receptor source for this set is a male donor with early-stage non-small cell lung cancer.

This clonotype was counted many times. CDR3 DNA sequence: TGTGCCAGCCGTGACAGGGAAGGCTACGAGCAGTACTTC. As protein: CASRDREGYEQYF. The J gene is TRBJ2-7, the V gene TRBV12-3 or TRBV12-4; 7 bases are shared with TRBD1. This CDR3 is 13 amino acids long. Trimming cost V 8 bases and J 3 bases; bases outside gene matches: 7.

This clonotype is medium-sized in the sample. This chain connects TRBV20-1 to TRBJ2-5, with D tentatively TRBD1 (5 bases). Per germline, CDR1 DFQATT and CDR2 SNEGSKA (reference sequence). Trimming removed 6 bases at V and 6 bases at J, with 17 bases between. The CDR3 runs to 13 residues. In DNA, the CDR3 is TGCAGTGCGTTCCAGGGCGCGAGGAAGACCCAGTACTTC. Translation: CSAFQGARKTQYF.

The chain employs TRBV7-8 and TRBJ2-1; D possibly uses TRBD1 or TRBD2 (5 bases each). Germline-derived CDR1 and CDR2 are SGHVS and FQNEAQ. This CDR3 region has 13 residues. V was shortened by 6 bases and J by 10 bases, with 16 bases between the two germline ends. The CDR3 DNA sequence: TGTGCCAGCAGATTTACAGGACTGAACGAGCAGTTCTTC. It encodes CASRFTGLNEQFF. The complete variable domain, with remaining parts taken from reference TRBV7-8 and TRBJ2-1, reads GAGVSQSPRYKVAKRGQDVALRCDPISGHVSLFWYQQALGQGPEFLTYFQNEAQLDKSGLPSDRFFAERPEGSVSTLKIQRTQQEDSAVYLCASRFTGLNEQFFGPGTRLTVL.

Many counts were recorded for this clonotype. The V call is TRBV18, the J call TRBJ1-6; possible D gene TRBD1, 5 bases. Germline V gives CDR1 KGHSH, CDR2 LQKENI. Trimming cost V 2 bases and J 9 bases, with 23 bases left between them. The CDR3 loop spans 18 amino acids. CDR3 protein: CASSPFPYQQGPVSPLHF. CDR3 sequence (DNA): TGTGCCAGCTCACCATTTCCTTATCAGCAGGGTCCGGTTTCACCCCTCCACTTT.

This clonotype appeared many times. The chain combines TRBV10-3 with TRBJ2-7; 12 nucleotides line up with TRBD1. The CDR3 totals 13 residues. In germline, CDR1 is ENHRY, CDR2 SYGVKD. V dropped 8 bases and J dropped 4; count of bases not matched to a gene: 3. CDR3 residues: CAIWDRGRYEQYF. DNA of the CDR3: TGTGCCATCTGGGACAGGGGGCGGTACGAGCAGTACTTC.

This clonotype was counted at least ten times. This chain uses TRBV20-1 with TRBJ1-1, with 8 bases matching TRBD1. V shed 6 bases and J 5 bases; nucleotides not matched to a gene: 14. Germline V gives CDR1 DFQATT, CDR2 SNEGSKA (reference sequence). The CDR3 spans 15 residues. The DNA of the CDR3 is TGCAGTGCCCCCCCACGACAGGGGCCCTGGACTGAAGCTTTCTTT. It specifies CSAPPRQGPWTEAFF.

Judged by abundance, this clonotype is medium-sized. This rearrangement joins TRBV12-3 or TRBV12-4 to TRBJ2-3; no clear D. The CDR3 length is 14 residues. V lost 4 bases and J 1 base, leaving 9 bases between the germline ends. The CDR3 nucleotides are TGTGCCAGCAGTTCAGTATTACGCACAGATACGCAGTATTTT. Amino acids: CASSSVLRTDTQYF.

Ten or more counts support this clonotype. This chain links TRBV6-5 with TRBJ2-1, with D maybe TRBD2 (6 bases). Germline values: CDR1 MNHEY, CDR2 SVGAGI. The V end lost 6 bases, the J end lost 7 bases, and 16 bases lay between the germline ends. There are 14 residues in the CDR3. Here the CDR3 DNA reads TGTGCCAGCAGCCGCCTTCATGGAGGGAATGAGCAGTTCTTC. This gives the protein CASSRLHGGNEQFF.

This clonotype counts as medium-sized (0.01 to 0.1%). This chain joins TRBV7-2 and TRBJ2-7, with no clear D. Germline assignment: CDR1 SGHTA and CDR2 FQGNSA. The CDR3 totals 15 residues. V dropped 2 bases and J dropped 7 bases, with 18 bases sitting between them. The CDR3 sequence: CASSLTSAEAWEQYF. The DNA for the CDR3 is TGTGCCAGCAGCTTAACTTCAGCCGAGGCATGGGAGCAGTACTTC.

Sample share makes this clonotype medium-sized. The chain carries TRBV6-2 or TRBV6-3 and TRBJ2-7; 10 bases map to TRBD1. Germline V CDR1 and CDR2: MNHEY, SVGEGT. With 10 bases clipped from V and 9 bases from J, the junction kept 9 bases outside the gene matches. The CDR3 is 12 residues long. CDR3 protein: CATRGQGRWQYF. DNA for the CDR3: TGTGCCACGCGGGGACAGGGGAGGTGGCAGTACTTC.

This clonotype was recorded at least ten times. The rearrangement uses TRBV9 and TRBJ2-1; TRBD2 matches at 12 bases. J was trimmed by 7 bases and V by 4 bases; bases with no gene match: 9. CDR1 is SGDLS, CDR2 YYNGEE, per germline. CDR3 size: 16 residues. The CDR3 protein is CASSPRLAGVINEQFF. The CDR3 region has the DNA TGTGCCAGCAGCCCCAGACTAGCGGGAGTCATAAATGAGCAGTTCTTC.

This clonotype was seen repeatedly, ten times or more. The J gene is TRBJ2-7, the V gene TRBV12-3 or TRBV12-4; 8 bases align to TRBD2. The junction had 2 bases not matched to a gene; V was cut back by 1 base and J by 6 bases. The CDR3 has 13 amino acids. The CDR3 loop is CASSLGGRSEQYF. CDR3 sequence (DNA): TGTGCCAGCAGTTTAGGCGGGAGGTCCGAGCAGTACTTC.

As for this clonotype: This could be a read error, since a much larger clone is one nucleotide away. The chain uses TRBV4-3 and TRBJ2-7; TRBD2 matches at 11 bases. The CDR3 totals 15 residues. V shed 0 bases and J 6 bases; nucleotides not matched to a gene: 4. CDR1 LGHNA and CDR2 YSLEER come from the germline V gene. DNA of the CDR3: TGCGCCAGCAGCCAAGAAAGACTAGCGGGATTCGAGCAGTACTTC. Translation gives CASSQERLAGFEQYF.

This clonotype was counted at least ten times. This chain uses TRBV7-8 with TRBJ1-5; the D is unclear. The CDR3 has 15 amino acids. V was cut by 5 bases and J by 1 base, with 12 bases left in between. Per germline, CDR1 SGHVS and CDR2 FQNEAQ. The chain's CDR3 is CASSHRTASNQPQHF. The CDR3 DNA follows: TGTGCCAGCAGCCACCGGACTGCAAGCAATCAGCCCCAGCATTTT.

This clonotype came up once. J is TRBJ2-3 and V is TRBV6-4; TRBD2 matches 11 bases. V lost 0 bases, J lost 1 base, and 0 bases stayed unmatched. The CDR3 sequence is 16 residues long. CDR1 MRHNA and CDR2 SNTAGT come from the germline V gene. In DNA, the CDR3 is TGTGCCAGCAGTGACTCGACTAGCGGGGGCACAGATACGCAGTATTTT. It translates to CASSDSTSGGTDTQYF.

This clonotype qualifies as medium-sized. The rearrangement joins TRBV6-2 or TRBV6-3 to TRBJ1-1; the match to TRBD1 covers 9 bases. This CDR3 spans 16 amino acids. J gave up 4 bases and V 4 bases, and 10 bases lay outside the gene matches. Germline values: CDR1 MNHEY, CDR2 SVGEGT. CDR3: CASSSDKTGGSTEAFF. CDR3 DNA sequence: TGTGCCAGCAGTTCCGACAAGACAGGGGGTAGCACTGAAGCTTTCTTT.

This clonotype counts as medium-sized. V is TRBV12-3 or TRBV12-4 and J is TRBJ1-5; no reliable D call. The V and J ends lost 2 bases and 4 bases respectively, with 9 bases between them. The CDR3 length is 14 residues. CDR3 residues: CASSLSGPNQPQHF. In DNA form, the CDR3 reads TGTGCCAGCAGTTTAAGTGGACCGAATCAGCCCCAGCATTTT.

This clonotype was found many times. This chain links TRBV7-2 with TRBJ2-3, with D uncertain. Deletions cut 0 bases from V and 0 bases from J, with 7 bases between. The CDR3 is 15 amino acids. Germline CDR1 and CDR2: SGHTA and FQGNSA. CDR3 DNA sequence: TGTGCCAGCAGCTTAGCGTTAATTAGCACAGATACGCAGTATTTT. It translates to CASSLALISTDTQYF.

This clonotype ranks as medium-sized. The chain recombines TRBV25-1 with TRBJ2-1; 11 bases fit TRBD2. This CDR3 is built from 17 residues. In germline, CDR1 is MGHDK, CDR2 SYGVNS. V dropped 2 bases and J dropped 6; count of bases not matched to a gene: 9. CDR3 sequence: CASSEGNLAGGPNEQFF. The DNA for the CDR3 is TGTGCCAGCAGTGAAGGGAACTTAGCGGGAGGGCCCAATGAGCAGTTCTTC. Full variable domain (rest looked up from reference TRBV25-1 and TRBJ2-1): EADIYQTPRYLVIGTGKKITLECSQTMGHDKMYWYQQDPGMELHLIHYSYGVNSTEKGDLSSESTVSRIRTEHFPLTLESARPSHTSQYLCASSEGNLAGGPNEQFFGPGTRLTVL.

This clonotype was counted ten times or more. The chain couples TRBV28 to TRBJ2-5, with D uncertain. The germline CDR1 and CDR2 sequences are MDHEN and SYDVKM. The CDR3 length is 14 residues. V lost 6 bases to trimming and J lost 4 bases, with 15 bases between them. The CDR3 DNA follows: TGTGCCAGCAGGGATCCGGAACGGCGAGAGACCCAGTACTTC. Encoded protein: CASRDPERRETQYF.

Remarks on this clonotype: This sequence may be a read error, since a much larger clone differs from it by one base. The rearrangement uses TRBV5-1 and TRBJ1-2, with a possible D match to TRBD1 (6 bases). V was cut by 7 bases and J by 9 bases, with 25 bases left in between. Germline CDR1 SGHRS, CDR2 YFSETQ. CDR3 length equals 15 residues. Here the CDR3 DNA reads TGCGCCAGCGCACTTGGGGCGGGACATGGAGGAAGCTACACCTTC. This gives the protein CASALGAGHGGSYTF.

In its sample, this clonotype was seen many times. The chain has TRBV20-1 and TRBJ2-1, with 7 bases matching TRBD1. The V and J ends lost 4 bases and 7 bases, in that order; junction bases with no gene match: 4. The germline gives CDR1 DFQATT, CDR2 SNEGSKA (reference sequence). The CDR3 is 12 amino acids. The CDR3 here is CSAKWTGNEQFF. The CDR3 DNA sequence: TGCAGTGCTAAGTGGACAGGAAATGAGCAGTTCTTC.

Ten or more counts support this clonotype. The chain links TRBV11-3 to TRBJ2-1; TRBD2 aligns across 8 bases. Trimming cost V 4 bases and J 5 bases; bases outside gene matches: 10. CDR3 length: 16 amino acids. Looked up from germline, CDR1 is SGHNT and CDR2 is YENEEA. For the CDR3, the DNA is TGTGCCAGCAGCTCGGACTACGGGGGGGCCGACAATGAGCAGTTCTTC. Translating it yields CASSSDYGGADNEQFF.

This clonotype has a count of ten or more. This chain uses TRBV12-3 or TRBV12-4 with TRBJ1-2; tentative D call: TRBD1 (6 bases). The CDR3 has 15 residues. V was shortened by 6 bases and J by 4 bases, with 18 bases between the two germline ends. The CDR3 region has the DNA TGTGCCAGCAGCCCAGGACAGACGAAGTTCTATGGCTACACCTTC. Translated, it gives CASSPGQTKFYGYTF.

This clonotype was detected many times. The chain carries TRBV6-6 and TRBJ1-1; a possible D gene is TRBD1 (5 bases). Trimming removed 5 bases at V and 0 bases at J, with 16 bases between. The CDR3 totals 16 residues. Germline lookup yields CDR1 MNHNY and CDR2 SVGAGI (reference sequence). This chain's CDR3 is CASSLGKGNVNTEAFF. The CDR3 DNA reads as TGTGCCAGCAGTCTGGGGAAGGGGAACGTGAACACTGAAGCTTTCTTT.

This clonotype was observed at least ten times. The rearrangement links TRBV20-1 to TRBJ2-1; weak D call: TRBD2 (5 bases). Trimming left V 0 bases short and J 6 bases short, with 12 bases between. The CDR3 loop spans 14 amino acids. CDR1 and CDR2 (germline): DFQATT, SNEGSKA (reference sequence). CDR3 amino acids: CSARDLTRPNEQFF. The DNA for the CDR3 is TGCAGTGCTAGAGATCTAACTAGACCCAATGAGCAGTTCTTC.

This clonotype was found a few times. The J gene is TRBJ1-6, the V gene TRBV2; tentative D call: TRBD1 (6 bases). This CDR3 spans 13 amino acids. V shed 7 bases and J shed 2 bases, with 6 bases lying between them. Germline CDR1 reads SNHLY; CDR2 reads FYNNEI. CDR3 nucleotide sequence: TGTGCCAGCAAGGGGGCCTATAATTCACCCCTCCACTTT. This gives the protein CASKGAYNSPLHF.